The clone carrying this T cell receptor (beta chain) was observed a handful of times. The protocol was immunoSEQ multiplex PCR, while the TCRdb copy is restricted to in-frame clones and leaves out a portion. The data show about 280,000 clones, 83% seen once. This specimen comes from a study of blood T cell repertoires in COVID-19. With V trimmed by 4 bases and J by 6 bases, 5 bases remained unmatched. The germline gives CDR1 SNHLY, CDR2 FYNNEI. This CDR3 is built from 14 residues. This chain uses TRBV2 with TRBJ2-1; 8 bases match TRBD1. This receptor was identified in a woman aged 45 to 65 who had recovered from COVID-19. Sequencing was done on a sample of peripheral blood. CDR3 nucleotides: TGTGCCAGCAGTGGGCAGGGGGCCGTCAATGAGCAGTTCTTC. Translation: CASSGQGAVNEQFF.